This paragraph covers one TCR beta chain sequence. Its antigen remains unknown. The data were obtained in a study of blood T cells in healthy people across ages. Study-wide points: TCR beta diversity tracked closely with naive T cell percentage. It was held that diversity estimates obtained from one million T cells represented underestimates.

Using a J-beta primer mix together with a sample-barcoded 5' primer, a second PCR was run for roughly 7 to 12 cycles. MiXCR was run by TCRdb on the 5' RACE reads, yielding one entry per CDR3 protein. Here the sample spans 1.5 million to 2 million distinct CDR3 sequences, 39% being singletons. The CDR3 spans 11 residues. V gave up 7 bases and J gave up 8 bases; unmatched junction bases: 4. Germline values: CDR1 SQVTM, CDR2 ANQGSEA. The chain carries TRBV29-1 and TRBJ2-1; the match to TRBD1 covers 8 bases. The sample comprised blood. This receptor was identified in a human donor in good health. The CDR3 DNA reads as TGCAGCGAAAGGACAGGGCATGAGCAGTTCTTC. Translating gives CSERTGHEQFF.